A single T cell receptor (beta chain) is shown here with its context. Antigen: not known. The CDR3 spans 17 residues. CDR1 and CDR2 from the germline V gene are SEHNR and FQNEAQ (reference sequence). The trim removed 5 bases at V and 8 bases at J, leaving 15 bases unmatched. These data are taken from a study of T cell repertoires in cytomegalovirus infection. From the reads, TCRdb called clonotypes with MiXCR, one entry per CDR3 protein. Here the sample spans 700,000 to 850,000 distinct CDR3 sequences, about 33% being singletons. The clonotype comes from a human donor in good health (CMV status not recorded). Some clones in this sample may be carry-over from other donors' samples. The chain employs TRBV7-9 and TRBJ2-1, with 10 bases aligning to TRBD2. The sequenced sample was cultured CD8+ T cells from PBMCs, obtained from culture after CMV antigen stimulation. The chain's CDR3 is CASSPPLGAGGFHEQFF. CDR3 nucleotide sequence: TGTGCCAGCAGCCCACCCTTGGGAGCGGGGGGGTTCCATGAGCAGTTCTTC.